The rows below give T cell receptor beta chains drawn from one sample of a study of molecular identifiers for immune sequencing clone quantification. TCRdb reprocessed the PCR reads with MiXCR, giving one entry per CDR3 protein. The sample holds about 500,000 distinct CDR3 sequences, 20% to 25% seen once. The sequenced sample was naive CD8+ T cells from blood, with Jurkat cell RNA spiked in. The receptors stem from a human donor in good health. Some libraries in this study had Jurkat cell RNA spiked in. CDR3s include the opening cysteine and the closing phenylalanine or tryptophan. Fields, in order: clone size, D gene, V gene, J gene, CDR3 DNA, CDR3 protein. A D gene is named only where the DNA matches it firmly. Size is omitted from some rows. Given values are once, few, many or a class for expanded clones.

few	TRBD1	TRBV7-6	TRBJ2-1	TGTGCCAGCAGCTTAGGGCCGGGACAGGGGGACAATGAGCAGTTCTTC	CASSLGPGQGDNEQFF
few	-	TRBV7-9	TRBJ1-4	TGTGCCAGCAGTACCCCGGGATTGGGTGAAAAACTGTTTTTT	CASSTPGLGEKLFF
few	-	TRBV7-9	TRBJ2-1	TGTGCCAGCAGCTTAATTGAGAGAGATGAGCAGTTCTTC	CASSLIERDEQFF
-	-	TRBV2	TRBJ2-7	TGTGCCAGCAGTCCCGGGACGATTACCTACGAGCAGTACTTC	CASSPGTITYEQYF
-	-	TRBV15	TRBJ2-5	TGTGCCACCAGCAACCCGGACGGCCAAGAGACCCAGTACTTC	CATSNPDGQETQYF
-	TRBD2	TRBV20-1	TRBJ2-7	TGCAGTGCTAGACCCCGACTAGCGGGAGCCTACGAGCAGTACTTC	CSARPRLAGAYEQYF
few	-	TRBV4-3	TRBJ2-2	TGCGCCAGCAGCCAAACCCCAGGGGACACCTGGGGGACCGGGGAGCTGTTTTTT	CASSQTPGDTWGTGELFF
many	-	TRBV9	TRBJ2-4	TGTGCCAGCAGCGCCCCTCCTAGCCGAATTCTAGCCAAAAACATTCAGTACTTC	CASSAPPSRILAKNIQYF
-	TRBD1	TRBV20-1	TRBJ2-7	TGCAGTGCATTACGGGGACAGCGCTACGAGCAGTACTTC	CSALRGQRYEQYF
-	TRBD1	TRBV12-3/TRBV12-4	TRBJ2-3	TGTGCCAGCAGTCTCGGGACAGACCTGACAGATACGCAGTATTTT	CASSLGTDLTDTQYF
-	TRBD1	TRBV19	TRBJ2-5	TGTGCCAGTAGTATCTTGGGACAGGAGCGAGAGACCCAGTACTTC	CASSILGQERETQYF
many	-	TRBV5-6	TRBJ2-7	TGTGCCAGCAGCCAAGGGGACCCTTCCTACGAGCAGTACTTC	CASSQGDPSYEQYF
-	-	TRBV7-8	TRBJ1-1	TGTGCCAGCAGCCTAGGGCAGGTCCCAATGAACACTGAAGCTTTCTTT	CASSLGQVPMNTEAFF
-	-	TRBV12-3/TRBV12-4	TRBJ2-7	TGTGCCAGCAGTTTAGGCAGGCTGAGCTCCTACGAGCAGTACTTC	CASSLGRLSSYEQYF
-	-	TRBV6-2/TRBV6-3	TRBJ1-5	TGTGCCAGCAGTGCCCGGCCGATTAGTGACAGGAATAATCAGCCCCAGCATTTT	CASSARPISDRNNQPQHF
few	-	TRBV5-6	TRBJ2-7	TGTGCCAGCAGCTTGAGCAGGGGACACGAGCAGTACTTC	CASSLSRGHEQYF
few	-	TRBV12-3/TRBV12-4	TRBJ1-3	TGTGCCAGCAGTTTTTGGGATTCTGGAAACACCATATATTTT	CASSFWDSGNTIYF
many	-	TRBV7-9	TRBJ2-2	TGTGCCAGCAGCTACCTGGCCGGGGAGCTGTTTTTT	CASSYLAGELFF
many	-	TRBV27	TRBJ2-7	TGTGCCAGCAGTTTATACGAGGGTCTGGGCGAGCAGTACTTC	CASSLYEGLGEQYF
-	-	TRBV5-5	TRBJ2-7	TGTGCCAGCAGCTTAGGTCCGGGGGTCCACGAGCAGTACTTC	CASSLGPGVHEQYF
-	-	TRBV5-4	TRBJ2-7	TGTGCCAGCAGCTTGGCCGGGGTCCGATGCGAGCAGTACTTC	CASSLAGVRCEQYF
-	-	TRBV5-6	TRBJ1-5	TGTGCCAGCAGCTTGTGGACAGCAGTAAATCAGCCCCAGCATTTT	CASSLWTAVNQPQHF